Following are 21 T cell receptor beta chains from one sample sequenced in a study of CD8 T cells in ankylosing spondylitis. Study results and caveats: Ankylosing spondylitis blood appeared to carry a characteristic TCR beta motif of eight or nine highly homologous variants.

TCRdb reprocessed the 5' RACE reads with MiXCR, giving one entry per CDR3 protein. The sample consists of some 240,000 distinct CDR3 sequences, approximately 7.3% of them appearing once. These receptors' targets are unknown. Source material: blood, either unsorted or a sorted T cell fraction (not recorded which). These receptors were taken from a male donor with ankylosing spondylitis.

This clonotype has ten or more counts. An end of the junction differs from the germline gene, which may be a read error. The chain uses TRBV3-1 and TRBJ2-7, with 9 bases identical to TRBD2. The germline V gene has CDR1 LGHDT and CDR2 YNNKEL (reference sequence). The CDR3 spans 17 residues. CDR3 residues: CASSQGIPGLASDEQYF. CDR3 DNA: TGTGCCAGCAGCCAAGGGATCCCGGGACTAGCCTCCGACGAGCAGTACTTC.

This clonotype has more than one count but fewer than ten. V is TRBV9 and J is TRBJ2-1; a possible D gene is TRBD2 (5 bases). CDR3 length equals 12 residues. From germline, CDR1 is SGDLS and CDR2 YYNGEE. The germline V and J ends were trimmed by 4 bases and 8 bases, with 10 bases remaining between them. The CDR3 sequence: CASSSPRDEQFF. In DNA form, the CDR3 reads TGTGCCAGCAGCTCACCGCGGGATGAGCAGTTCTTC.

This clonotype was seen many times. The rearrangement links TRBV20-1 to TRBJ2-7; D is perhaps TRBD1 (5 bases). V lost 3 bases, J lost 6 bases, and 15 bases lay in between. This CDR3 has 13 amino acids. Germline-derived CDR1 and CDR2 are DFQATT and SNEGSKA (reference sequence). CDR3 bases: TGCAGTGCTAGGAGGCAGGGATCCCTCGAGCAGTACTTC. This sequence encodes CSARRQGSLEQYF.

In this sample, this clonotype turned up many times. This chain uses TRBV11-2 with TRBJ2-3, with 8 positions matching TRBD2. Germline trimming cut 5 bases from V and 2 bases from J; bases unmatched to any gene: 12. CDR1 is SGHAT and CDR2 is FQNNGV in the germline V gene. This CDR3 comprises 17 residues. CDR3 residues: CASSQLSQRGFTDTQYF. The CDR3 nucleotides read TGTGCCAGCAGCCAATTGTCCCAGCGGGGGTTCACAGATACGCAGTATTTT.

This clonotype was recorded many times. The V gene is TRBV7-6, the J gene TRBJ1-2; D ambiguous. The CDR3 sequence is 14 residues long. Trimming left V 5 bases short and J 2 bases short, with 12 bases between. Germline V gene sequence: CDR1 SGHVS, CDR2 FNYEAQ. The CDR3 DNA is TGTGCCAGCAGCCCGGCCGGAGGGAACTATGGCTACACCTTC. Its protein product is CASSPAGGNYGYTF.

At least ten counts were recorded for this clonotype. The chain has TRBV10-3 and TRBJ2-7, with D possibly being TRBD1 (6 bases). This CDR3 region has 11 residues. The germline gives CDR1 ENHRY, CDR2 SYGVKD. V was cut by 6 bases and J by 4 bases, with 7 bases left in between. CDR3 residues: CAIRDRYEQYF. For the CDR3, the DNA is TGTGCCATCAGGGACAGATACGAGCAGTACTTC.

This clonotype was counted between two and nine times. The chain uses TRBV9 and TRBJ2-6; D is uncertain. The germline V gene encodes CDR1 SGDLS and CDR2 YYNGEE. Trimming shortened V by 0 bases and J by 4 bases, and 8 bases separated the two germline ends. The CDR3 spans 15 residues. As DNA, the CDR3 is TGTGCCAGCAGCGTAGGACCGGTCGGGGCCAACGTCCTGACTTTC. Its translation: CASSVGPVGANVLTF.

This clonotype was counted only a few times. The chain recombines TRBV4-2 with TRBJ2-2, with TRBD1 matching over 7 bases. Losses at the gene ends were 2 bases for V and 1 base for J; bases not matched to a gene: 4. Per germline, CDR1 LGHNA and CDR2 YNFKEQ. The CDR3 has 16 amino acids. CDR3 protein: CASSQRGGLNTGELFF. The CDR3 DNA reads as TGTGCCAGCAGCCAAAGAGGGGGCCTGAACACCGGGGAGCTGTTTTTT.

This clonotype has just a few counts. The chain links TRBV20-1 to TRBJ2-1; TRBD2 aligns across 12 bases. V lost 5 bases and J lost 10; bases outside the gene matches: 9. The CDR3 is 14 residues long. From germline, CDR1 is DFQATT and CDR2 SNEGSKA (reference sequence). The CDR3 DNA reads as TGCAGTGCTCCCCAAGGACTAGCGGGACTGGAGCAGTTCTTC. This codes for CSAPQGLAGLEQFF.

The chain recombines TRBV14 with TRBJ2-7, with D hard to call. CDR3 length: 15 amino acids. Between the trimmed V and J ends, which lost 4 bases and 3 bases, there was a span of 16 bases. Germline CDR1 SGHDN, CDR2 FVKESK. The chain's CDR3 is CASSLWGSPNYEQYF. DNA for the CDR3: TGTGCCAGCAGCCTCTGGGGAAGTCCAAACTACGAGCAGTACTTC.

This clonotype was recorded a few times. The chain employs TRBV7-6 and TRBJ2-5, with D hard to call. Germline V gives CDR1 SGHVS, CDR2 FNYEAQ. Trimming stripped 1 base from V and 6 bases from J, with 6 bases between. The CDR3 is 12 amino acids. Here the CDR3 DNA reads TGTGCCAGCAGCTTAGACCCCAAGACCCAGTACTTC. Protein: CASSLDPKTQYF.

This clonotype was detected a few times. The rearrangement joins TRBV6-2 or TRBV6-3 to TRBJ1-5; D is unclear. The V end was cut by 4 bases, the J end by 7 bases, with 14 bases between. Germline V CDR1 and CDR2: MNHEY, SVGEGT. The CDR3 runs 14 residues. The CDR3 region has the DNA TGTGCCAGCAGTTCATATGGCTCGGAGCAGCCCCAGCATTTT. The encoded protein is CASSSYGSEQPQHF.

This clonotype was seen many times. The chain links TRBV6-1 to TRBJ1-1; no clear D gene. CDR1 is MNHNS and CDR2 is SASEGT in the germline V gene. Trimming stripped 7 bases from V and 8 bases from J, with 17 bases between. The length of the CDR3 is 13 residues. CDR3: CASTKIFTREAFF. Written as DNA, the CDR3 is TGTGCCAGCACCAAAATCTTCACACGGGAAGCTTTCTTT.

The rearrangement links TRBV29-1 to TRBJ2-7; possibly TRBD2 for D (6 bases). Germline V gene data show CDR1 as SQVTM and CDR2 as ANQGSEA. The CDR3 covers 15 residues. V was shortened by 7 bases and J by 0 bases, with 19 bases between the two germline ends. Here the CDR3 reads CSADVFRDFSYEQYF. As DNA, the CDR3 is TGCAGCGCCGACGTTTTTCGGGACTTCTCCTACGAGCAGTACTTC.

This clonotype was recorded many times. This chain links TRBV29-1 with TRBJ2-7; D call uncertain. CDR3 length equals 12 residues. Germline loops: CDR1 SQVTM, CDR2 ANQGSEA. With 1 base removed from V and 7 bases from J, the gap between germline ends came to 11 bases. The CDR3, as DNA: TGCAGCGTTGAAGCTTTAGAGAGGGAGCAGTACTTC. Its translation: CSVEALEREQYF.

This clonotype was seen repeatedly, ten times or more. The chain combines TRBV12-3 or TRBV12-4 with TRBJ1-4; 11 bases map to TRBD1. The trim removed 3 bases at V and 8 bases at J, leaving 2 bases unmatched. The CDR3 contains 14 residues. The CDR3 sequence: CASSLGTGGEKLFF. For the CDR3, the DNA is TGTGCCAGCAGTTTGGGGACAGGGGGAGAAAAACTGTTTTTT.

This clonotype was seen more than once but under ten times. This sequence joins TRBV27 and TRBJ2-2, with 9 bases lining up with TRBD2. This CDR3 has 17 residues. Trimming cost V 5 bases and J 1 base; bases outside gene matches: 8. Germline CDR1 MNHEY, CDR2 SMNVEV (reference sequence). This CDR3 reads CASSPRGSGRNTGELFF. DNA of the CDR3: TGTGCCAGCAGTCCAAGAGGTAGCGGGAGGAACACCGGGGAGCTGTTTTTT.

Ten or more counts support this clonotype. The CDR3 loop reads CASSQAEQDYLTYEQYF. The CDR3 DNA is TGCGCCAGCAGCCAGGCCGAACAGGACTACCTTACCTACGAGCAGTACTTC. V gene TRBV4-1 combines with J gene TRBJ2-7, with D tentatively TRBD2 (6 bases). This CDR3 has 17 amino acids. CDR1 and CDR2 from the germline V gene are MGHRA and YSYEKL. The V end was cut by 3 bases, the J end by 2 bases, with 20 bases between.

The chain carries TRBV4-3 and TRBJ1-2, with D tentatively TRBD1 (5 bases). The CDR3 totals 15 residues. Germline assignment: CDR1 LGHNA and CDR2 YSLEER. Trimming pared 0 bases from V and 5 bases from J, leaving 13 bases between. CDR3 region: CASSQDSARVYGYTF. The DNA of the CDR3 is TGCGCCAGCAGCCAAGATAGTGCCAGGGTGTATGGCTACACCTTC.

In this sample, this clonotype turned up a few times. The CDR3 loop is CSARGLGLANEQYF. CDR3 sequence (DNA): TGCAGTGCTAGAGGGCTAGGGCTTGCAAACGAGCAGTACTTC. The chain couples TRBV20-1 to TRBJ2-7; D not certain. Trimming removed 1 base at V and 5 bases at J, with 15 bases between. The germline V gene has CDR1 DFQATT and CDR2 SNEGSKA (reference sequence). The CDR3 consists of 14 residues.

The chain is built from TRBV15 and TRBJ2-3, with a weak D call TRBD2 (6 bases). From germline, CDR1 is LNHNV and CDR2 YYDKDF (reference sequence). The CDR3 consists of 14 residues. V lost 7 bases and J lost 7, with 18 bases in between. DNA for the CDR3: TGTGCCACCAAGCCCCGGGGGACTGTGAATACGCAGTATTTT. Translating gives CATKPRGTVNTQYF.